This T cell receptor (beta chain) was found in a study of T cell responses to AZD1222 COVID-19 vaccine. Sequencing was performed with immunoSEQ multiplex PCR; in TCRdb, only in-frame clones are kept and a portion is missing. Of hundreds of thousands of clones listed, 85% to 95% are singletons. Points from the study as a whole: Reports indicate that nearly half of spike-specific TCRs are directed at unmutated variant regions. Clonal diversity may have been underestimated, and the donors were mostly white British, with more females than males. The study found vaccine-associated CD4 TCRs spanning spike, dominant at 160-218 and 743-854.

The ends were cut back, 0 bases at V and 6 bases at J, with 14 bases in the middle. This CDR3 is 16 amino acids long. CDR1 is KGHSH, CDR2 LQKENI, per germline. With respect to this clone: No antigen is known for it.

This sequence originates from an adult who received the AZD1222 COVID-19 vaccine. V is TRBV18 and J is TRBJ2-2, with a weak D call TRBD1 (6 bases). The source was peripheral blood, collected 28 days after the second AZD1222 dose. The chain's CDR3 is CASSPPQGSKAGELFF. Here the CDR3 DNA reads TGTGCCAGCTCACCACCCCAGGGGAGTAAAGCCGGGGAGCTGTTTTTT.